These T cell receptor beta chains were read from a single sample in a study of blood T cells in healthy people across ages. Using its own MiXCR run on the 5' RACE reads, TCRdb lists one record per CDR3 protein. The repertoire holds about 640,000 distinct CDR3 sequences, with roughly three fifths as singletons. Sequencing was performed on blood. Receptors originate from a man aged 55 to 69 in good health. Both conserved end residues are part of each CDR3. Each record gives: V gene, D gene, clone size, J gene, CDR3 DNA, CDR3 protein. A D gene is named only where the DNA matches it firmly. Only some rows state a clone size, as once, few, many or a class for expanded clones.

TRBV29-1	-	-	TRBJ1-4	TGCAGCGCCTCTCGGGGGGCAACTAATGAAAAACTGTTTTTT	CSASRGATNEKLFF
TRBV5-8	TRBD1	-	TRBJ2-5	TGTGCCAGCAGCGAGCGGGGACAGGGAAAAGAGACCCAGTACTTC	CASSERGQGKETQYF
TRBV5-1	TRBD2	-	TRBJ2-7	TGCGCCAGCAGCTTGAGCCTTAGCGGGGGGGCGGCCTACGAGCAGTACTTC	CASSLSLSGGAAYEQYF
TRBV4-1	-	-	TRBJ2-3	TGCGCCAGCAGCCAAGATAACGGGATGAGCACAGATACGCAGTATTTT	CASSQDNGMSTDTQYF
TRBV20-1	TRBD2	-	TRBJ2-5	TGCAGTGCTAGAGACGGGCGGGGGGTCCAAGAGACCCAGTACTTC	CSARDGRGVQETQYF
TRBV2	-	-	TRBJ2-7	TGTGCCAGCATCCGGGACATTTACTACGAGCAGTACTTC	CASIRDIYYEQYF
TRBV14	-	few	TRBJ2-7	TGTGCCAGCAGCCGGACGGTCCTGGGAGAGCAGTACTTC	CASSRTVLGEQYF
TRBV20-1	-	-	TRBJ2-7	TGCAGTGCTAGAGATCGTGGGACAAACATTGAGCAGTACTTC	CSARDRGTNIEQYF
TRBV9	-	-	TRBJ1-2	TGTGCCAGCAGCCCTCGGGGGGTGGGAGGACACTATGGCTACACCTTC	CASSPRGVGGHYGYTF
TRBV25-1	TRBD1	-	TRBJ2-1	TGTGCCAGCAGTATCTGGGGACAGGGAAGGAGGAATGAGCAGTTCTTC	CASSIWGQGRRNEQFF
TRBV7-9	-	-	TRBJ1-6	TGTGCCAGCAGCCCCCCGGTCGACGGTTCACCCCTCCACTTT	CASSPPVDGSPLHF
TRBV3-1	TRBD2	medium-sized	TRBJ2-7	TGTGCCAGCAGCCCGACTAGCGGGGACTCCTACGAGCAGTACTTC	CASSPTSGDSYEQYF
TRBV2	-	-	TRBJ2-4	TGTGCCAGCAGTGAAGCTCTCCCGGTGGTGAACATTCAGTACTTC	CASSEALPVVNIQYF
TRBV5-1	-	few	TRBJ2-1	TGCGCCAGCAGCTGGATCCCGGGACAGCAGTTCTTC	CASSWIPGQQFF
TRBV20-1	TRBD1	-	TRBJ2-3	TGCAGTGCTAGTCGGGACAGCCACACAGATACGCAGTATTTT	CSASRDSHTDTQYF
TRBV20-1	TRBD1	-	TRBJ2-7	TGCAGTGCTAGGGGACAGAGACCCTACGAGCAGTACTTC	CSARGQRPYEQYF
TRBV3-1	TRBD1	few	TRBJ2-7	TGTGCCAGCAGCCCAAATCAGGGACAGGGATACGAGCAGTACTTC	CASSPNQGQGYEQYF
TRBV4-2	-	-	TRBJ2-7	TGTGCCAGCAGCCAAGATAGGGTCAGCAGCTCCTACGAGCAGTACTTC	CASSQDRVSSSYEQYF
TRBV20-1	-	-	TRBJ2-1	TGCAGTGCTAGAAAGCAAGGGGGCAATGAGCAGTTCTTC	CSARKQGGNEQFF
TRBV20-1	-	few	TRBJ2-4	TGCAGTGCCCCCCTGATGGGGGGAACCAAAAACATTCAGTACTTC	CSAPLMGGTKNIQYF
TRBV9	TRBD1	-	TRBJ2-7	TGTGCCAGCAGCACCTCAGGGGGCCAAAAAATGTACTTC	CASSTSGGQKMYF
TRBV10-3	-	few	TRBJ2-1	TGTGCCATCAGTGAGTCCCATGAGCAGTTCTTC	CAISESHEQFF
TRBV6-1	-	few	TRBJ1-2	TGTGCCAGCAGTGAAGGGATTAATGGCTACACCTTC	CASSEGINGYTF
TRBV7-9	-	-	TRBJ1-1	TGTGCCAGCAGCGAAGTACTAATGACCGACACTGAAGCTTTCTTT	CASSEVLMTDTEAFF
TRBV7-2	-	-	TRBJ2-3	TGTGCCAGCAGCCTGGACCTATATACGCAGTATTTT	CASSLDLYTQYF
TRBV6-1	-	few	TRBJ2-3	TGTGCCAGCAGTGAAACCAGCCCAGATACGCAGTATTTT	CASSETSPDTQYF
TRBV28	-	-	TRBJ1-6	TGTGCCACCACACCGGGCAGGGTAAATTCACCCCTCCACTTT	CATTPGRVNSPLHF
TRBV6-6	TRBD1	-	TRBJ1-2	TGTGCCGGCAGTTACTCCCAGGCAGGGGGAGGCGGCTACACCTTC	CAGSYSQAGGGGYTF
TRBV12-3/TRBV12-4	-	few	TRBJ2-7	TGTGCCAGCAGTGTACCCAACACGCCGGAGCAGTACTTC	CASSVPNTPEQYF
TRBV11-1	TRBD1	-	TRBJ2-1	TGTGCCAGCAGCTTGGAGCGAGGGGGCCTTAATTACAATGAGCAGTTCTTC	CASSLERGGLNYNEQFF
TRBV5-1	TRBD1	-	TRBJ1-2	TGCGCCAGCAGCCGACAGGGGGCGACGAACTATGGCTACACCTTC	CASSRQGATNYGYTF
TRBV10-3	-	-	TRBJ2-1	TGTGCCATCAGTGAGTCGACGGATGAGCAGTTCTTC	CAISESTDEQFF
TRBV7-2	TRBD1	few	TRBJ2-5	TGTGCCAGCAGCTTAGGAACAGGGGGAATAGGAGAGACCCAGTACTTC	CASSLGTGGIGETQYF
TRBV27	-	-	TRBJ2-3	TGTGCCAGCAGTTTACTAGCCATCACAGATACGCAGTATTTT	CASSLLAITDTQYF
TRBV29-1	-	few	TRBJ1-2	TGCAGCGCTGAAGGCTACACCTTC	CSAEGYTF
TRBV7-2	-	once	TRBJ1-4	TGTGCCAGCAGCTGGGGGGGGAGTGAAAAACTGTTTTTT	CASSWGGSEKLFF